Described below is a single T cell receptor (beta chain) sequence and its context. Per the original data handling: Estimation of nucleated cell counts was performed using reference gene primer amplification. TCRdb keeps only in-frame clones here, not all; method: immunoSEQ multiplex PCR. V and J calls and clone size are copied from that table; D and trimming were computed from the DNA. The repertoire consists of around 71,000 clones, with roughly 86% occurring once and the leading ten covering about 2.1%. These data originate in a study of blood T cell repertoires in COVID-19. For the study at large: PBMCs, B-cell-depleted T cells, or T cells provided the cDNA or gDNA that made up the material.

Germline values: CDR1 SNHLY, CDR2 FYNNEI. Trimming pared 1 base from V and 8 bases from J, leaving 11 bases between. The length of the CDR3 is 13 residues. The sequenced sample was peripheral blood. This receptor was taken from a woman aged 60-70 years with acute or convalescent COVID-19. The rearrangement uses TRBV2 and TRBJ1-2; D is uncertain. This chain's CDR3 is CASSEGGWFGYTF. The DNA of the CDR3 is TGTGCCAGCAGTGAAGGAGGGTGGTTCGGCTACACCTTC. The full variable domain, rest sourced from reference TRBV2 and TRBJ1-2, is EPEVTQTPSHQVTQMGQEVILRCVPISNHLYFYWYRQILGQKVEFLVSFYNNEISEKSEIFDDQFSVERPDGSNFTLKIRSTKLEDSAMYFCASSEGGWFGYTFGSGTRLTVV.